This TCR beta chain was captured by sequencing in a study of blood T cell repertoires in COVID-19. Study summary: Donors in the United States, Italy and Spain gave samples during acute or convalescent COVID-19. Sample material is recorded as cDNA or gDNA derived from T cells, B-cell-depleted T cells, or PBMCs.

Trimming at V came to 3 bases and at J to 4 bases, leaving 2 bases not matched to a gene. The CDR3 contains 13 residues. The germline CDR1 and CDR2 sequences are SGHDT and YYEEEE. Study processing details: Estimation of nucleated cell counts was performed using reference gene primer amplification. The table came from immunoSEQ multiplex PCR; TCRdb's copy has only in-frame clones and leaves some out. For V, J and clone size, that table is used; D and trimming come from the DNA. The table has roughly 280,000 clones, roughly 84% seen once; the top ten hold under 5%. The TCR sequence derives from a man between 60 and 75 years old with acute or convalescent COVID-19. The gene calls are TRBV5-6 and TRBJ1-2; 8 bases align to TRBD1. Sequencing used peripheral blood. CDR3 sequence (DNA): TGTGCCAGCAGCTCTACAGGGGGCTATGGCTACACCTTC. Protein: CASSSTGGYGYTF.